These T cell receptor beta chains were read from a single sample in a study of CD8+CD57+ T cells in acquired aplastic anemia. TCRdb recomputed calls from the reads with MiXCR, one row per CDR3 protein. The sample yields about 470,000 distinct CDR3 sequences, approximately 33% seen once. The sample comprised sorted CD4+, CD8+, or CD8+CD57+ T cells (not recorded which) from PBMCs. These receptors were taken from a human donor with aplastic anemia. Each CDR3 is given with its conserved first and last residue. A D gene is named only where the DNA matches it firmly. Clone size is stated in some rows and not others, as once, few, many or a class when expanded.

j_call | v_call | d_call | clone_size | cdr3_nt | cdr3_aa
TRBJ2-2 | TRBV20-1 | - | - | TGCAGTGCTAGAGATCCGAGCAGGTCGAACACCGGGGAGCTGTTTTTT | CSARDPSRSNTGELFF
TRBJ1-2 | TRBV30 | TRBD1 | once | TGTGCCTGGAGTTCCTTAACCAGGGGGCGCATCTATGGCTACACCTTC | CAWSSLTRGRIYGYTF
TRBJ1-2 | TRBV10-2 | TRBD1 | many | TGCGCCAGCAGCCAGACAGGGTCGAACTATGGCTACACCTTC | CASSQTGSNYGYTF
TRBJ1-4 | TRBV20-1 | - | many | TGCAGTGCCCTGCAAACCGACCGGGAACTGTTTTTT | CSALQTDRELFF
TRBJ2-5 | TRBV6-1 | - | - | TGTGCCAGCAGTGGAACCAAACGGATGCAGACCCAGTACTTC | CASSGTKRMQTQYF
TRBJ1-5 | TRBV19 | - | many | TGTGCCAGTAGTATGCTGGCAGGGAATAGCAATCAGCCCCAGCATTTT | CASSMLAGNSNQPQHF
TRBJ1-6 | TRBV30 | - | few | TGTGCCTGGAGGCCTCTCCGGGACGGCCTTAATTCACCCCTCCACTTT | CAWRPLRDGLNSPLHF
TRBJ2-6 | TRBV29-1 | - | - | TGCAGCGTTGTGGGGGGGCGCGAGGCCAACGTCCTGACTTTC | CSVVGGREANVLTF
TRBJ2-3 | TRBV6-2/TRBV6-3 | - | - | TGTGCCAGCAGTTACGGGGCAGGGACCAGCACAGATACGCAGTATTTT | CASSYGAGTSTDTQYF
TRBJ2-7 | TRBV4-3 | - | once | TGCGCCAGCAGCCAGGCCCCACAGGAGGGCGGGGTCGAGCAGTGCTTC | CASSQAPQEGGVEQCF
TRBJ2-7 | TRBV29-1 | TRBD2 | - | TGCAGCGTTGAGGGGACTAGCGGCTCCTACGAGCAGTACTTC | CSVEGTSGSYEQYF
TRBJ2-7 | TRBV7-2 | - | once | TGTGCCAGCAGCAAGCAGGGAGGAGTAACCTACGAGCAGTACTTC | CASSKQGGVTYEQYF
TRBJ1-4 | TRBV7-9 | - | - | TGTGCCAGCAGCTCTATTAATGAAAAACTGTTTTTT | CASSSINEKLFF
TRBJ1-2 | TRBV20-1 | TRBD1 | - | TGCAGTGCTAAAGGGACAGGGGCCTTCTATGGCTACACCTTC | CSAKGTGAFYGYTF
TRBJ2-7 | TRBV25-1 | TRBD2 | many | TGTGCCAGCAGTGGCCAATTCCAGCGGGGGACCTACGAGCAGTACTTC | CASSGQFQRGTYEQYF
TRBJ2-1 | TRBV9 | - | - | TGTGCCAGCAGCGGGGCAACAGGTTTCTCCTACAATGAGCAGTTCTTC | CASSGATGFSYNEQFF
TRBJ2-3 | TRBV25-1 | TRBD2 | - | TGTGCCAGCAGTGACCAAATCGGGAGGGTGGCGGGACTAGTGCAGTATTTT | CASSDQIGRVAGLVQYF
TRBJ1-2 | TRBV10-3 | - | few | TGTGCCAGCAGTTTAGCGGGGGGGGGGGCGCGTGGCTACACCTTC | CASSLAGGGARGYTF
TRBJ2-3 | TRBV15 | TRBD2 | many | TGTGCCACCAGCAGCGATAGCGGGAATACGCAGTATTTT | CATSSDSGNTQYF
TRBJ2-2 | TRBV7-3 | - | - | TGTGCCAGCATGCCGGCGGCGAACACCGGGGAGCTGTTTTTT | CASMPAANTGELFF
TRBJ2-1 | TRBV20-1 | TRBD2 | - | TGCAGTGCTAGACTTAGCGGGGGGACCTACAATGAGCAGTTCTTC | CSARLSGGTYNEQFF
TRBJ2-3 | TRBV20-1 | TRBD2 | many | TGCAGTGCTCTTGGGACTAGCGGATACACAGATACGCAGTATTTT | CSALGTSGYTDTQYF
TRBJ2-7 | TRBV20-1 | TRBD1 | many | TGCAGTGCTAGCAAAGGACAGGGCCCCTACGAGCAGTACTTC | CSASKGQGPYEQYF
TRBJ1-6 | TRBV10-1 | TRBD1 | - | TGCGCCAGCCATAAACAGACAGGGGCCAATTCACCCCTCCACTTT | CASHKQTGANSPLHF
TRBJ2-7 | TRBV10-3 | - | many | TGTGCCATCACCGCAGGACCATACGAGCAGTACTTC | CAITAGPYEQYF
TRBJ1-4 | TRBV29-1 | TRBD1 | - | TGCAGCGCCCTGGGACAGGGAGTCGGTGAAAAACTGTTTTTT | CSALGQGVGEKLFF
TRBJ1-2 | TRBV15 | TRBD1 | - | TGTGCCACCAGCTCCGGGACAGCTGGAAACACCTTC | CATSSGTAGNTF
TRBJ1-1 | TRBV5-4 | - | few | TGTGCCAGCAGCTTGGTAGACGGGGCCAGATTGAACACTGAAGCTTTCTTT | CASSLVDGARLNTEAFF
TRBJ2-3 | TRBV29-1 | TRBD2 | - | TGTGCCTGGAGTTCGAGCGGGGGTGGTACGCAGTATTTT | CAWSSSGGGTQYF
TRBJ2-4 | TRBV11-2 | TRBD1 | few | TGTGCCAGCAGCCACCGGACAGGGCTGGTGACCAAAAACATTCAGTACTTC | CASSHRTGLVTKNIQYF
TRBJ1-2 | TRBV6-2/TRBV6-3 | - | few | TGTGCCAGCAGTTACTCGAGTGGCAGACCAAACTATGGCTACACCTTC | CASSYSSGRPNYGYTF
TRBJ1-1 | TRBV20-1 | - | many | TGCAGTGCTAGAGCCCCGGGGCTACCGAACACTGAAGCTTTCTTT | CSARAPGLPNTEAFF
TRBJ1-3 | TRBV5-1 | - | few | TGCGCCAGCAGCAAAGGGACGGAAGGAAACACCATATATTTT | CASSKGTEGNTIYF
TRBJ1-5 | TRBV15 | TRBD1 | - | TGTGCCACCAGCAGACGGGACAGGGGCCAGCCCCAGCATTTT | CATSRRDRGQPQHF
TRBJ1-1 | TRBV30 | - | - | TGTGCCTGGGAGAACAGGGCGAACACTGAAGCTTTCTTT | CAWENRANTEAFF
TRBJ1-2 | TRBV2 | - | - | TGTGCCAGCAGTGTAACGGAACACCCAGGCAAGGGCTACACCTTC | CASSVTEHPGKGYTF
TRBJ2-3 | TRBV24-1 | - | many | TGTGCCACCAGTGATTCGGGGGTCGATACGCAGTATTTT | CATSDSGVDTQYF
TRBJ2-1 | TRBV11-1 | - | few | TGTGCCAGCAGCTTACGCCTTCCGGAACCCAAATCGAATGAGCGGTTCTTC | CASSLRLPEPKSNERFF
TRBJ1-5 | TRBV29-1 | - | - | TGCAGCGTCGGAGAAAACTCAAATCAGCCCCAGCATTTT | CSVGENSNQPQHF
TRBJ2-1 | TRBV20-1 | TRBD2 | few | TGCAGTGCTAGAGATGGAGCGGGAGGGCAGGGTGAGCAGTTCTTC | CSARDGAGGQGEQFF
TRBJ2-3 | TRBV24-1 | TRBD1 | - | TGTGCCACCCGCGCGGTAGGACAGGGGGATGATACGCAGTATTTT | CATRAVGQGDDTQYF
TRBJ1-6 | TRBV6-1 | - | - | TGTGCCAGCAGTGATCCGGGACACAATTCACCCCTCCACTTT | CASSDPGHNSPLHF
TRBJ1-5 | TRBV24-1 | TRBD1 | many | TGTGCCACCAGTGATGCAGGGGGAAATCAGCCCCAGCATTTT | CATSDAGGNQPQHF
TRBJ2-7 | TRBV6-1 | - | - | TGTGCCAGCAGACCGTCAGGGGAAGTCTACTACTACGAGCAGTACTTC | CASRPSGEVYYYEQYF
TRBJ1-2 | TRBV6-1 | - | - | TGTGCCAGCAGTGTAGGGAATACCTATGGCTACACCTTC | CASSVGNTYGYTF
TRBJ1-4 | TRBV30 | TRBD1 | few | TGTGCCGCGGCTGGACAGGGGGTGCCTGAAAAACTGTTTTTT | CAAAGQGVPEKLFF
TRBJ2-1 | TRBV19 | - | many | TGTGCCAGCAGCCTCGGACAGGAGCAGTTCTTC | CASSLGQEQFF
TRBJ2-1 | TRBV29-1 | - | many | TGCAGCGCTCGGGTCCCGAGCTCCTACAATGAGCAGTTCTTC | CSARVPSSYNEQFF
TRBJ2-5 | TRBV7-7 | - | - | TGTGCTAGCAGCCCGACGGACCAACAAGAGACCCAGTACTTC | CASSPTDQQETQYF
TRBJ1-1 | TRBV12-3/TRBV12-4 | TRBD1 | few | TGTGCCAGCACCCTACAGGGGGGAACTGAAGCTTTCTTT | CASTLQGGTEAFF